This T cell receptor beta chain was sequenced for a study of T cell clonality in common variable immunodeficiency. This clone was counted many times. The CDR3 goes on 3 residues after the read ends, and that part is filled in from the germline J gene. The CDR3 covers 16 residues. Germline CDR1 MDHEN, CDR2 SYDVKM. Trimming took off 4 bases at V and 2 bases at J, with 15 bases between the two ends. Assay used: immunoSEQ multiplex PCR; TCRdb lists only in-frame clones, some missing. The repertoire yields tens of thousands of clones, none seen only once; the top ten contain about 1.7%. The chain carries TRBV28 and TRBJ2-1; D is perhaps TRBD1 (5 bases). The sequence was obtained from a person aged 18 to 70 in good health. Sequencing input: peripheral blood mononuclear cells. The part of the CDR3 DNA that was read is TGTGCCAGCAGTTCCCTACGACAGTCTCCCTACAATGAG. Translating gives CASSSLRQSPYNE. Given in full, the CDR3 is CASSSLRQSPYNEQFF.